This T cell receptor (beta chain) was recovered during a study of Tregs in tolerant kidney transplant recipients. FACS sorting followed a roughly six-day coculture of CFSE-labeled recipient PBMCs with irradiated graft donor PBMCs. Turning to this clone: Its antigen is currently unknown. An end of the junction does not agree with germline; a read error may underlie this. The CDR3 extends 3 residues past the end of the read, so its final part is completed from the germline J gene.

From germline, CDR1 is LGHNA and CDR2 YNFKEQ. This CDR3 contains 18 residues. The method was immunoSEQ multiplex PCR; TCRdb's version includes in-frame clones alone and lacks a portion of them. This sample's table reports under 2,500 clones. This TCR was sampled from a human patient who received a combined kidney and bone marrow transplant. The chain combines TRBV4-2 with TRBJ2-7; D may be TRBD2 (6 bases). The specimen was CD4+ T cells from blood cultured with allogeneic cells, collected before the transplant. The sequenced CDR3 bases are TGCGCCAGCAGCCAAGTTCGTAGCGGAGATCCGTCTCCCTACGAG. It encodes CASSQVRSGDPSPYE. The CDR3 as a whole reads CASSQVRSGDPSPYEQYF.